The rows below give T cell receptor beta chains drawn from one sample of a study of T cells in Graves' hyperthyroidism and ophthalmopathy. MiXCR, run by TCRdb on the multiplex PCR reads, gives a single entry per CDR3 protein. The repertoire holds hundreds of thousands of distinct CDR3 sequences, with approximately 15% as singletons. The source material was blood. The source of these receptors is a woman aged 25 to 39 with Graves' hyperthyroidism that later progressed to Graves' ophthalmopathy. CDR3s include the opening cysteine and the closing phenylalanine or tryptophan. The D gene is left open where the match is weak. The size entry is marked missing in some rows and otherwise reads once, few, many or a size class.

j_call,clone_size,d_call,v_call,cdr3_nt,cdr3_aa
TRBJ2-7,many,NA,TRBV16,TGTGCCAGCAGCCAATATCGAGGGACAGCGGGGACCTACGAGCAGTACTTC,CASSQYRGTAGTYEQYF
TRBJ2-1,NA,TRBD2,TRBV18,TGTGCCAGCTCCCCCCAGGTTAGCGGGAGCTCCTACAATGAGCAGCTCTTC,CASSPQVSGSSYNEQLF
TRBJ2-1,NA,TRBD2,TRBV20-1,TGCAGTGCGCAATCGACTAGCGGGAGCGTGGGCGATGAGCAGTTCTTC,CSAQSTSGSVGDEQFF
TRBJ1-1,NA,NA,TRBV28,TGTGCCAGCAGTTTTCCTCGGAGCTGGTTTCCGAACACTGAAGCTTTCTTT,CASSFPRSWFPNTEAFF
TRBJ2-7,many,TRBD1,TRBV12-3/TRBV12-4,TGTGCCAGCAGACAGCTGGGACAGAGGCCCAACGAGCAGTACTTC,CASRQLGQRPNEQYF
TRBJ2-2,many,NA,TRBV9,TGTGCCAGCAGCGTAGCGGCCAGGAGGGACGGGGAGCTGTTTTTT,CASSVAARRDGELFF
TRBJ2-5,many,NA,TRBV27,TGTGCCAGCAGTTTATCGAGACACTCTGCTGGAGAGACCCAGTACTTC,CASSLSRHSAGETQYF
TRBJ1-5,few,NA,TRBV29-1,TGCAGCGTTGAGTCCTGTGGGGAGAAAACTCAGCCCCAGCATTTT,CSVESCGEKTQPQHF
TRBJ2-7,few,TRBD2,TRBV4-2,TGTGCCAGCAGCCAAAGGGCTAGCGGGAGCTCCTACGAGCAGTACTTC,CASSQRASGSSYEQYF
TRBJ2-7,many,TRBD1,TRBV10-3,TGTGCCAACGCCCGGACAGGGTACGAGCAGTACTTC,CANARTGYEQYF
TRBJ1-2,many,TRBD1,TRBV7-8,TGTGCCAGCAGCTCCACCCCGGGACAGGGGGCAGACTATGGCTACACCTTC,CASSSTPGQGADYGYTF
TRBJ1-5,many,NA,TRBV7-9,TGTGCCAGCAGCTTAGGCGCGGGGTATAGCAATCAGCCCCAGCATTTT,CASSLGAGYSNQPQHF
TRBJ2-1,NA,NA,TRBV6-2/TRBV6-3,TGTGCCAGCAGTTACTCGGTGGACAGCTATGAGCAGTTCTTC,CASSYSVDSYEQFF
TRBJ2-3,many,NA,TRBV5-1,TGCGCCAGCAGCTCGCTTCAGTTAGATACGCAGTATTTT,CASSSLQLDTQYF
TRBJ2-2,many,NA,TRBV20-1,TGCAGTGCTAATAAAGGGGGGAACACCGGGGAGCTGTTTTTT,CSANKGGNTGELFF
TRBJ2-1,many,NA,TRBV2,TGTGCCAGCAGTGAAGGTGAGCAGTTCTTC,CASSEGEQFF
TRBJ2-6,many,NA,TRBV19,TGTGCCAGTAGTATCCTCGGTGGTGGGGCCAACGTCCTGACTTTC,CASSILGGGANVLTF